Sequencing of this TCR beta chain was carried out in a study of cytomegalovirus exposure and HLA in healthy donors. The PCR employed 60 Vbeta primers together with 13 Jbeta primers. Profiled with immunoSEQ multiplex PCR; TCRdb holds only in-frame clones, not every one. The table records under 40,000 clones, more than 80% of them present only once. The receptor's source is a male donor in good health and CMV-seronegative. Sequenced input: PBMCs.

In DNA form, the CDR3 reads TGCAGCGCAAGACAGGGGCGCTCTGGAAACACCATATATTTT. Encoded protein: CSARQGRSGNTIYF. The chain couples TRBV29-1 to TRBJ1-3, with 8 bases matching TRBD1. The CDR3 covers 14 residues. The V gene's germline CDR1 is SQVTM and CDR2 ANQGSEA. Trimming at V came to 7 bases and at J to 0 bases, leaving 5 bases not matched to a gene.